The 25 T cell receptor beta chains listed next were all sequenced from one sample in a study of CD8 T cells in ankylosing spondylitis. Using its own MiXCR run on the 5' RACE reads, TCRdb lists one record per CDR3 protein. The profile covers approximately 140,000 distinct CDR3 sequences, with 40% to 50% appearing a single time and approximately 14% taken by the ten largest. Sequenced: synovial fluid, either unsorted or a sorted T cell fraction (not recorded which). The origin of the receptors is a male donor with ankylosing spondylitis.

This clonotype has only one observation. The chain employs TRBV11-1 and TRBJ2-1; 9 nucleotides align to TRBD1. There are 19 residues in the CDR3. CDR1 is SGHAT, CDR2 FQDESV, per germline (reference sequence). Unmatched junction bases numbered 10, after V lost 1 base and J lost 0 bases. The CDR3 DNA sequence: TGTGCCAGCAGCTTAGAGCCCGGGACAGGGAAGAGCTCCTACAATGAGCAGTTCTTC. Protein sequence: CASSLEPGTGKSSYNEQFF.

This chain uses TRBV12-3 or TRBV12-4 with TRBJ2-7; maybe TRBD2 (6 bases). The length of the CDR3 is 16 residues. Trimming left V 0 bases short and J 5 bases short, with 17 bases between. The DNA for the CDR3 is TGTGCCAGCAGTTTAGCGGGCAGCGGGTTATCGGACGAGCAGTACTTC. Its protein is CASSLAGSGLSDEQYF.

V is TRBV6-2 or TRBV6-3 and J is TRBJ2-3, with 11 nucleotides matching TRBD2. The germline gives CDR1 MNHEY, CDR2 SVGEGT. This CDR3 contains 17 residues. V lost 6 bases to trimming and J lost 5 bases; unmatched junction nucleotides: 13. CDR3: CASSRSRGLAGRDTQYF. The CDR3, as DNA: TGTGCCAGCAGCCGCTCTCGAGGACTAGCGGGTAGAGATACGCAGTATTTT.

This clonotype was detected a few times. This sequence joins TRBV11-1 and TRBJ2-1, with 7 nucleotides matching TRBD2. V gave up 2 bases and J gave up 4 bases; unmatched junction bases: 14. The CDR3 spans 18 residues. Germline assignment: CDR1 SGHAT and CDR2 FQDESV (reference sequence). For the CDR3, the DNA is TGTGCCAGCAGCTTACGGCCTCAGATGGCTAGCGGTTACAATGAGCAGTTCTTC. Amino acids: CASSLRPQMASGYNEQFF. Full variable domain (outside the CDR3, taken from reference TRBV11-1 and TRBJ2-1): EAEVAQSPRYKITEKSQAVAFWCDPISGHATLYWYRQILGQGPELLVQFQDESVVDDSQLPKDRFSAERLKGVDSTLKIQPAELGDSAMYLCASSLRPQMASGYNEQFFGPGTRLTVL.

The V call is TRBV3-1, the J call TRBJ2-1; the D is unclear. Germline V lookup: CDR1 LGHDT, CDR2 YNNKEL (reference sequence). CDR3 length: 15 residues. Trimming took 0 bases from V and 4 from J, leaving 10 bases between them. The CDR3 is CASSQDPDDYNEQFF. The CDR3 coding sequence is TGTGCCAGCAGCCAAGATCCGGACGATTACAATGAGCAGTTCTTC.

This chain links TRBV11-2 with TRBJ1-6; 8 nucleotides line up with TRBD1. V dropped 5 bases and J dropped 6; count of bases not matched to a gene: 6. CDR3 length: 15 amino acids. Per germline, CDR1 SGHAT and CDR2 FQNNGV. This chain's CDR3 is CASSLQGAGNSPLHF. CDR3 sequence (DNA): TGTGCCAGCAGCCTGCAGGGGGCTGGTAATTCACCCCTCCACTTT.

The CDR3 loop reads CASSPTRTGLLYNEQFF. In DNA form, the CDR3 reads TGTGCCAGCAGCCCGACACGAACAGGGCTATTGTACAATGAGCAGTTCTTC. The chain links TRBV3-1 to TRBJ2-1, with D perhaps TRBD1 (6 bases). The CDR3 runs 17 residues. Looked up from germline, CDR1 is LGHDT and CDR2 is YNNKEL (reference sequence). The ends were cut back, 4 bases at V and 4 bases at J, with 20 bases in the middle.

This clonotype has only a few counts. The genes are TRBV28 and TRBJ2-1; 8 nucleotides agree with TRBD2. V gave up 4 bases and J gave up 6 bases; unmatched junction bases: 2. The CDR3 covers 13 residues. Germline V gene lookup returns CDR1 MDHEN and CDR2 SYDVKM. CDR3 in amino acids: CASSSGGGNEQFF. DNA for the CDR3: TGTGCCAGCAGTTCCGGGGGGGGCAATGAGCAGTTCTTC.

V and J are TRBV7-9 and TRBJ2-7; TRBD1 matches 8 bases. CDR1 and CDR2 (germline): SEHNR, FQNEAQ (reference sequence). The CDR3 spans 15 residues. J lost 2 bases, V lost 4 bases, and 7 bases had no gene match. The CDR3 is CASSSPGQEAYEQYF. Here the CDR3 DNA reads TGTGCCAGCAGCTCCCCGGGACAGGAGGCCTACGAGCAGTACTTC.

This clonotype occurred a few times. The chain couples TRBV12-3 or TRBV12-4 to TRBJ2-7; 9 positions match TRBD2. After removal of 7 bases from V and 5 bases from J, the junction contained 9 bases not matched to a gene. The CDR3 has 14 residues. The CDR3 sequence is CASTSSGRPHEQYF. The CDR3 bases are TGTGCCAGCACCAGTAGCGGGAGACCCCACGAGCAGTACTTC.

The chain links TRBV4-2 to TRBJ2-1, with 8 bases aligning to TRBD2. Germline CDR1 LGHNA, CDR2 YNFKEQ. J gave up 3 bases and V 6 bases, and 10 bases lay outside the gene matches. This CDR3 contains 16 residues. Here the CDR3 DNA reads TGTGCCAGCAGAACTGCTGGGACTAGTTTCTACAATGAGCAGTTCTTC. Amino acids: CASRTAGTSFYNEQFF.

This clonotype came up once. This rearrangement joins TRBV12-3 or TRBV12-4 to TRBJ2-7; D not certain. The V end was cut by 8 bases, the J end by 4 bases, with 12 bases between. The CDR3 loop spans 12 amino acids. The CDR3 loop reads CASGPRRYEQYF. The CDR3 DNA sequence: TGTGCCAGCGGTCCCCGGCGGTACGAGCAGTACTTC.

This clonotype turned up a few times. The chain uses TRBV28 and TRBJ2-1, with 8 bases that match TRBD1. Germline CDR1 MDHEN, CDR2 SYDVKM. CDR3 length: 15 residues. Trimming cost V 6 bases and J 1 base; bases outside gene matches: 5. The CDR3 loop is CASSPYRGSYNEQFF. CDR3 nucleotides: TGTGCCAGCAGCCCTTACAGGGGGTCCTACAATGAGCAGTTCTTC.

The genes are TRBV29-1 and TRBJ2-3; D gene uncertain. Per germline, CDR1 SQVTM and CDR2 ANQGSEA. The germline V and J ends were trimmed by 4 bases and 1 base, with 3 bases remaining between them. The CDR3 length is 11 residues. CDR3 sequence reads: CSVGCTDTQYF. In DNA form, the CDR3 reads TGCAGCGTTGGGTGCACAGATACGCAGTATTTT.

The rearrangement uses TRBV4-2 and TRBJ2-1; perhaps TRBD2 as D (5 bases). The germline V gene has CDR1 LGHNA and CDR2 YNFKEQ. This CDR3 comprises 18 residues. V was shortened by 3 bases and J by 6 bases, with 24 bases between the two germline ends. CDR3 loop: CASSHPYPKWERSNEQFF. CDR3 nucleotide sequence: TGTGCCAGCAGCCACCCCTACCCCAAGTGGGAGCGGAGCAATGAGCAGTTCTTC.

CDR3 nucleotides: TGCGCCAGCAGCTTGGGAAGCCTAGGTGGCTACACCTTC. Translation: CASSLGSLGGYTF. The chain recombines TRBV5-1 with TRBJ1-2; D is uncertain. The CDR3 extends over 13 amino acids. CDR1 and CDR2 (germline): SGHRS, YFSETQ. Trimming removed 0 bases at V and 7 bases at J, with 10 bases between. The whole variable domain, remainder taken from reference TRBV5-1 and TRBJ1-2, is KAGVTQTPRYLIKTRGQQVTLSCSPISGHRSVSWYQQTPGQGLQFLFEYFSETQRNKGNFPGRFSGRQFSNSRSEMNVSTLELGDSALYLCASSLGSLGGYTFGSGTRLTVV.

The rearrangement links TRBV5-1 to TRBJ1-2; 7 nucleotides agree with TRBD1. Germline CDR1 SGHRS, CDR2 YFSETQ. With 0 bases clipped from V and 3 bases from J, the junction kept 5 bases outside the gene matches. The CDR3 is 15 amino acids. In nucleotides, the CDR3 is TGCGCCAGCAGCTTGGAGAGGGGGCCGTACTATGGCTACACCTTC. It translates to CASSLERGPYYGYTF.

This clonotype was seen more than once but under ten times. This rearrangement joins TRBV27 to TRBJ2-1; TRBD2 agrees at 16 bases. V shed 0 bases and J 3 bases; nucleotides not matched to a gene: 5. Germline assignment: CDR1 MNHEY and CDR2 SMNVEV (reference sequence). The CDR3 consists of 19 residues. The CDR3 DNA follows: TGTGCCAGCAGTTTATCCGGGACTAGCGGGAGGGCCAGCTACAATGAGCAGTTCTTC. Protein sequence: CASSLSGTSGRASYNEQFF.

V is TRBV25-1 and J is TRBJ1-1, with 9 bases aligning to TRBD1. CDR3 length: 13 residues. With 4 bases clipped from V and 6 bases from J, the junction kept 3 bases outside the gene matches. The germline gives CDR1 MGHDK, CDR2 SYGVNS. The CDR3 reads CASSGQGDPEAFF. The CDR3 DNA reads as TGTGCCAGCAGTGGACAGGGGGACCCTGAAGCTTTCTTT.

CDR3 sequence reads: CASSVVPTTGVGYNEQFF. In nucleotides, the CDR3 is TGTGCCAGCAGCGTAGTCCCTACCACAGGGGTAGGATACAATGAGCAGTTCTTC. This rearrangement joins TRBV9 to TRBJ2-1, with 7 bases lining up with TRBD1. The V gene's germline CDR1 is SGDLS and CDR2 YYNGEE. The CDR3 has 18 residues. With 0 bases clipped from V and 4 bases from J, the junction kept 13 bases outside the gene matches.

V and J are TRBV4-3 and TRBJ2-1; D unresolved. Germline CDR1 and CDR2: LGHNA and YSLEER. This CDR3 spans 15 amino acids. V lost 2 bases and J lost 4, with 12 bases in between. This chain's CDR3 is CASSQFFLEYNEQFF. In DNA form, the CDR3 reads TGCGCCAGCAGCCAATTTTTCCTCGAGTACAATGAGCAGTTCTTC.

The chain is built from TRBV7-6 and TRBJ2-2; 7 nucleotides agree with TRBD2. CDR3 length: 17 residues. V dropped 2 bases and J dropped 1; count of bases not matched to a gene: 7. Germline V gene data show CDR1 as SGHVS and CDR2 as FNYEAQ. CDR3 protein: CASSLMLADLNTGELFF. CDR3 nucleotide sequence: TGTGCCAGCAGCTTAATGCTAGCGGATTTGAACACCGGGGAGCTGTTTTTT.

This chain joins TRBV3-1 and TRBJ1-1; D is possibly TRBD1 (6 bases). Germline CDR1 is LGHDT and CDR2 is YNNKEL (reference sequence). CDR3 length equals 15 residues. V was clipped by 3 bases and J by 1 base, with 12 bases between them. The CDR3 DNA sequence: TGTGCCAGCAGCCAGGGGGGACACCCGAACACTGAAGCTTTCTTT. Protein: CASSQGGHPNTEAFF.

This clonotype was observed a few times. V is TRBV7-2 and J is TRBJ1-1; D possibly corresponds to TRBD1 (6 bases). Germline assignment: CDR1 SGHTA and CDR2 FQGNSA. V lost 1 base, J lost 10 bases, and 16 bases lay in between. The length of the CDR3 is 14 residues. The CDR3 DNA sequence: TGTGCCAGCAGCTTAGTAGTGGACAGTCCTACAGCTTTCTTT. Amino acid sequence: CASSLVVDSPTAFF. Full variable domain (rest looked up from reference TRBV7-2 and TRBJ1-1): GAGVSQSPSNKVTEKGKDVELRCDPISGHTALYWYRQSLGQGLEFLIYFQGNSAPDKSGLPSDRFSAERTGGSVSTLTIQRTQQEDSAVYLCASSLVVDSPTAFFGQGTRLTVV.

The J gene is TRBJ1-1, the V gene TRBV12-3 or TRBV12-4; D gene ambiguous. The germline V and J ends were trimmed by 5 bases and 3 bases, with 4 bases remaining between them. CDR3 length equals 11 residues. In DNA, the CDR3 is TGTGCCAGCAGTCGACACACTGAAGCTTTCTTT. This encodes CASSRHTEAFF.